The entry that follows covers one TCR beta chain sequence. Antigen: not known. The data were taken from a study of cytomegalovirus exposure and HLA in healthy donors. This CDR3 has 14 amino acids. Germline V gene data show CDR1 as SGHRS and CDR2 as YFSETQ. The V end was cut by 4 bases, the J end by 2 bases, with 13 bases between. Study findings and constraints: The records held CMV serostatus as the only immune exposure information. Reported performance of the classifier showed diagnosis of cytomegalovirus status with high specificity and sensitivity.

Vbeta (60) and Jbeta (13) primers were used in the PCR. Assay used: immunoSEQ multiplex PCR; TCRdb lists only in-frame clones, some missing. The sample carries 150,000 to 200,000 clones, roughly 73% recorded once. What was sequenced was PBMCs. The source of this sequence is a woman between 35 and 50 years old in good health and CMV-seropositive. This chain connects TRBV5-1 to TRBJ2-7; a possible D gene is TRBD2 (6 bases). The CDR3, as DNA: TGCGCCAGCAGCCCTGGGGGGATCGCCTACGAGCAGTACTTC. Its translation: CASSPGGIAYEQYF.